The T cell receptor beta chain described here comes from a study of T cell changes during pregnancy in multiple sclerosis. Produced via immunoSEQ multiplex PCR; TCRdb's table is partial and in-frame only. Of around 70,000 clones listed, 94% are singletons. The sequence derives from a female donor with multiple sclerosis, enrolled in a pregnancy study. The specimen was peripheral blood, collected in the third trimester of pregnancy.

The CDR3 DNA reads TGTGCCAGCAGTAACCCCGTCGGGGGTGACTATGGCTACACCTTC. Amino acids: CASSNPVGGDYGYTF. The J gene is TRBJ1-2, the V gene TRBV11-1; D perhaps matches TRBD1 (5 bases). There are 15 residues in the CDR3. In germline, CDR1 is SGHAT, CDR2 FQDESV (reference sequence). Deletions cut 6 bases from V and 3 bases from J, with 17 bases between.